Listed here is a single T cell receptor (beta chain). Its antigen is not known. With a J-beta primer mix and a sample-barcoded 5' primer, a second PCR ran about 7 to 12 cycles. Every single cDNA molecule received a tag from a template-switch adaptor with 12 random nucleotides. MiXCR was run by TCRdb on the 5' RACE reads, yielding one entry per CDR3 protein. In the table there are roughly 930,000 distinct CDR3 sequences, approximately 49% of which are singletons. These data come from a study of blood T cells in healthy people across ages. Study-wide points: Across samples, TCR beta diversity tracked strongly with naive T cell percentage.

Germline CDR1 is SGHRS and CDR2 is YFSETQ. The trim removed 3 bases at V and 0 bases at J, leaving 3 bases unmatched. The CDR3 length is 15 residues. Drawn from each donor were roughly 10 milliliters of peripheral blood. This receptor was taken from a man aged 25-45 years in good health. Sequencing used blood. J is TRBJ1-2 and V is TRBV5-1, with TRBD1 identical over 9 bases. As DNA, the CDR3 is TGCGCCAGCAGCTCTGACAGGGGGGCTAACTATGGCTACACCTTC. Its protein is CASSSDRGANYGYTF.